A single sample gave rise to the 30 T cell receptor beta chains below, sequenced in a study of memory CD4+ T cells and cytomegalovirus serostatus. Single viable CD3+CD4+CD8-CD45RO+ cells were sorted as the memory CD4+ T cells. The method was immunoSEQ multiplex PCR; TCRdb's version includes in-frame clones alone and lacks a portion of them. The repertoire holds 85,000 to 100,000 clones, approximately 80% seen once, with 3.6% in the top ten. Sequencing was done on a sample of memory CD4+ T cells from blood. These receptors all come from an adult in good health and CMV-seropositive.

The chain employs TRBV11-2 and TRBJ2-5, with D maybe TRBD2 (6 bases). This CDR3 has 14 amino acids. Between the trimmed V and J ends, which lost 0 bases and 7 bases, there was a span of 12 bases. Germline loops: CDR1 SGHAT, CDR2 FQNNGV. The CDR3 spells CASSLDVASATQYF. In DNA form, the CDR3 reads TGTGCCAGCAGCTTAGATGTTGCTAGCGCGACCCAGTACTTC.

The V call is TRBV7-9, the J call TRBJ2-7; 9 bases fit TRBD1. V lost 7 bases, J lost 2 bases, and 6 bases stayed unmatched. CDR3 size: 14 residues. Germline-derived CDR1 and CDR2 are SEHNR and FQNEAQ (reference sequence). The CDR3 sequence is CASTLRTGAYEQYF. The CDR3 DNA reads as TGTGCCAGCACCCTCCGGACAGGGGCCTACGAGCAGTACTTC.

The chain has TRBV28 and TRBJ2-7, with D perhaps being TRBD1 or TRBD2 (6 bases each). This CDR3 contains 15 residues. Trimming shortened V by 8 bases and J by 4 bases, and 21 bases separated the two germline ends. Germline lookup yields CDR1 MDHEN and CDR2 SYDVKM. CDR3 sequence (DNA): TGTGCCAGCCGGACGGGACTCGCTAGGGGGTACGAGCAGTACTTC. The encoded protein is CASRTGLARGYEQYF.

The rearrangement links TRBV4-3 to TRBJ2-7; 9 bases agree with TRBD1. In germline, CDR1 is LGHNA, CDR2 YSLEER. Trimming at V came to 3 bases and at J to 1 base, leaving 7 bases not matched to a gene. This CDR3 has 16 residues. The CDR3 region has the DNA TGCGCCAGCAGCCAGGACCACAGGGGGCGATCCTACGAGCAGTACTTC. This gives the protein CASSQDHRGRSYEQYF.

This rearrangement joins TRBV5-1 to TRBJ1-2, with 9 bases matching TRBD1. V gave up 4 bases and J gave up 2 bases; unmatched junction bases: 6. Germline values: CDR1 SGHRS, CDR2 YFSETQ. The CDR3 consists of 15 residues. CDR3 protein: CASSHGTGNNYGYTF. CDR3 nucleotide sequence: TGCGCCAGCAGCCACGGGACAGGGAACAACTATGGCTACACCTTC.

This chain joins TRBV6-1 and TRBJ2-7; D might be TRBD2 (5 bases). The CDR3 covers 15 residues. V shed 3 bases and J shed 3 bases, with 15 bases lying between them. The germline V gene encodes CDR1 MNHNS and CDR2 SASEGT. This CDR3 reads CASSELFSDYYEQYF. The CDR3 nucleotides are TGTGCCAGCAGTGAGTTGTTCTCAGACTACTACGAGCAGTACTTC.

The chain recombines TRBV28 with TRBJ1-2; no firm D call. CDR1 is MDHEN and CDR2 is SYDVKM in the germline V gene. V lost 3 bases to trimming and J lost 5 bases, with 19 bases between them. The CDR3 is made up of 16 amino acids. CDR3 coding DNA: TGTGCCAGCAGTTTGCCGATATCCTTGGGAGGGTATGGCTACACCTTC. Its translation is CASSLPISLGGYGYTF.

This clone was seen a single time. The V gene is TRBV20-1, the J gene TRBJ1-1, with a possible D match to TRBD1 (5 bases). The CDR3 spans 11 residues. The V gene lost 6 bases and the J gene lost 13 bases, with 18 bases spanning the gap. Germline lookup yields CDR1 DFQATT and CDR2 SNEGSKA (reference sequence). The CDR3 DNA reads TGCAGTGCCCCGATACAGGTAACGGGTTTCTTT. It specifies CSAPIQVTGFF.

This rearrangement joins TRBV28 to TRBJ1-4; no clear D gene. CDR3 length: 17 amino acids. V lost 2 bases and J 0 bases, leaving 13 bases between the germline ends. The V gene's germline CDR1 is MDHEN and CDR2 SYDVKM. The CDR3 loop reads CASSLAWADATNEKLFF. Written as DNA, the CDR3 is TGTGCCAGCAGTTTAGCATGGGCAGATGCAACTAATGAAAAACTGTTTTTT. Filled out from reference TRBV28 and TRBJ1-4, the complete variable domain reads DVKVTQSSRYLVKRTGEKVFLECVQDMDHENMFWYRQDPGLGLRLIYFSYDVKMKEKGDIPEGYSVSREKKERFSLILESASTNQTSMYLCASSLAWADATNEKLFFGSGTQLSVL.

The chain has TRBV28 and TRBJ1-1, with D possibly matching TRBD1 (6 bases). V was shortened by 11 bases and J by 0 bases, with 16 bases between the two germline ends. CDR1 and CDR2 from the germline V gene are MDHEN and SYDVKM. CDR3 size: 14 residues. In DNA, the CDR3 is TGTGCCGGAAACAGGGCTGGAATGAACACTGAAGCTTTCTTT. Amino acid sequence: CAGNRAGMNTEAFF. Variable domain in full (rest from reference TRBV28 and TRBJ1-1): DVKVTQSSRYLVKRTGEKVFLECVQDMDHENMFWYRQDPGLGLRLIYFSYDVKMKEKGDIPEGYSVSREKKERFSLILESASTNQTSMYLCAGNRAGMNTEAFFGQGTRLTVV.

This chain uses TRBV6-6 with TRBJ2-7; 8 positions agree with TRBD1. Germline CDR1 and CDR2: MNHNY and SVGAGI (reference sequence). V dropped 7 bases and J dropped 4; count of bases not matched to a gene: 9. The CDR3 consists of 14 residues. Here the CDR3 reads CASTTGRGRYEQYF. CDR3 sequence (DNA): TGTGCCAGCACCACGGGCAGGGGGCGATACGAGCAGTACTTC.

This clone has just one count. The J gene is TRBJ2-7, the V gene TRBV5-5; a weak D match, TRBD2 (6 bases). V lost 4 bases and J lost 2, with 25 bases in between. Germline CDR1 is SGHKS and CDR2 is YYEKEE (reference sequence). The CDR3 runs 18 residues. As DNA, the CDR3 is TGTGCCAGCAGCCTGGGGCCCACCGGCTGGGGGGAGACCTACGAGCAGTACTTC. Translation: CASSLGPTGWGETYEQYF.

This clone has a single count. The rearrangement joins TRBV10-2 to TRBJ2-1; 8 bases are a match to TRBD2. This CDR3 has 14 amino acids. Germline V lookup: CDR1 WSHSY, CDR2 SAAADI. V lost 11 bases to trimming and J lost 4 bases; unmatched junction nucleotides: 10. The CDR3 coding sequence is TGCGCCTCAAACCGGGGGGGAGGGTACAATGAGCAGTTCTTC. The encoded protein is CASNRGGGYNEQFF.

This clone was observed once. The gene calls are TRBV27 and TRBJ2-7; D not certain. This CDR3 is 15 amino acids long. The V end was cut by 1 base, the J end by 2 bases, with 12 bases between. Germline V gene data show CDR1 as MNHEY and CDR2 as SMNVEV (reference sequence). The CDR3 DNA is TGTGCCAGCAGTTTATTAGCAGGCACCCCCTACGAGCAGTACTTC. Amino acid sequence: CASSLLAGTPYEQYF.

The chain employs TRBV10-3 and TRBJ2-3; maybe TRBD1 (5 bases). This CDR3 contains 13 residues. Germline V gene lookup returns CDR1 ENHRY and CDR2 SYGVKD. The germline V and J ends were trimmed by 6 bases and 2 bases, with 9 bases remaining between them. As DNA, the CDR3 is TGTGCCATCAGCCCAGGGCCCACAGATACGCAGTATTTT. This sequence encodes CAISPGPTDTQYF.

The rearrangement links TRBV6-5 to TRBJ2-5; TRBD2 matches 8 bases. CDR3 size: 16 residues. With 2 bases clipped from V and 1 base from J, the junction kept 6 bases outside the gene matches. Germline loops: CDR1 MNHEY, CDR2 SVGAGI. CDR3 DNA: TGTGCCAGCAGTTACGTGGCGGGAGGAGCCCAAGAGACCCAGTACTTC. Its protein is CASSYVAGGAQETQYF.

The rearrangement links TRBV5-4 to TRBJ1-2; 8 positions match TRBD1. J lost 0 bases, V lost 4 bases, and 5 bases had no gene match. Germline V gene data show CDR1 as SGHNT and CDR2 as YYREEE (reference sequence). The CDR3 is 15 amino acids. The CDR3 loop is CASSPRTGTNYGYTF. The CDR3 DNA follows: TGTGCCAGCAGCCCCAGGACAGGGACTAACTATGGCTACACCTTC.

The gene calls are TRBV28 and TRBJ1-2, with 7 bases aligning to TRBD1. The ends lost 8 bases at V and 8 bases at J; junction bases unmatched: 11. There are 13 residues in the CDR3. Germline values: CDR1 MDHEN, CDR2 SYDVKM. The CDR3 nucleotides read TGTGCCAGCGGCACCGGGACAGCAAAGGGCTACACCTTC. Protein product: CASGTGTAKGYTF.

This clone was found once. This chain uses TRBV4-3 with TRBJ2-7; maybe TRBD1 (6 bases). The CDR3 has 16 amino acids. Trimming stripped 1 base from V and 7 bases from J, with 20 bases between. Germline CDR1 and CDR2: LGHNA and YSLEER. CDR3 residues: CASSQVRGYSYGEQYF. The CDR3 DNA reads TGCGCCAGCAGCCAAGTAAGGGGGTATTCCTACGGGGAGCAGTACTTC.

This rearrangement joins TRBV5-1 to TRBJ1-6; unclear D gene. CDR1 and CDR2 from the germline V gene are SGHRS and YFSETQ. V was shortened by 5 bases and J by 8 bases, with 8 bases between the two germline ends. This CDR3 spans 12 amino acids. The chain's CDR3 is CASREMDSPLHF. As DNA, the CDR3 is TGCGCCAGCAGGGAGATGGATTCACCCCTCCACTTT.

The rearrangement links TRBV15 to TRBJ2-7, with 7 bases lining up with TRBD1. Germline CDR1 reads LNHNV; CDR2 reads YYDKDF (reference sequence). With 3 bases clipped from V and 1 base from J, the junction kept 0 bases outside the gene matches. The CDR3 runs 13 residues. The CDR3 DNA reads TGTGCCACCAGCAGGGACAGGTCCTACGAGCAGTACTTC. Encoded protein: CATSRDRSYEQYF. Full variable domain (outside the CDR3, taken from reference TRBV15 and TRBJ2-7): DAMVIQNPRYQVTQFGKPVTLSCSQTLNHNVMYWYQQKSSQAPKLLFHYYDKDFNNEADTPDNFQSRRPNTSFCFLDIRSPGLGDTAMYLCATSRDRSYEQYFGPGTRLTVT.

This chain joins TRBV14 and TRBJ2-2; D perhaps matches TRBD2 (5 bases). Trimming left V 0 bases short and J 5 bases short, with 10 bases between. The CDR3 spans 15 residues. Per germline, CDR1 SGHDN and CDR2 FVKESK. The CDR3 sequence is CASSQERVGTGELFF. The CDR3 DNA follows: TGTGCCAGCAGCCAAGAGAGGGTCGGGACCGGGGAGCTGTTTTTT.

Sample share makes this clone medium-sized (0.01 to 0.1%). The chain is built from TRBV4-1 and TRBJ2-7, with unresolved D. The CDR3 is made up of 14 amino acids. CDR1 and CDR2 (germline): MGHRA, YSYEKL. V gave up 4 bases and J gave up 3 bases, with 13 bases separating them. CDR3 region: CASSPGVLGYEQYF. The CDR3 DNA reads TGCGCCAGCAGCCCGGGCGTGCTAGGCTACGAGCAGTACTTC.

The chain couples TRBV19 to TRBJ1-5; D is possibly TRBD1 (5 bases). CDR1 is LNHDA, CDR2 SQIVND, per germline (reference sequence). This CDR3 has 14 residues. V lost 8 bases and J lost 7, with 18 bases in between. The CDR3 nucleotides read TGTGCCAGTCAAAGGGACGGCCTGCGACAGCCCCAGCATTTT. This translates into CASQRDGLRQPQHF.

This chain joins TRBV6-1 and TRBJ2-5; weak D call: TRBD1 (6 bases). This CDR3 comprises 15 residues. The V end lost 4 bases, the J end lost 1 base, and 13 bases lay between the germline ends. Germline loops: CDR1 MNHNS, CDR2 SASEGT. The CDR3 reads CASSGPNRAQETQYF. CDR3 coding DNA: TGTGCCAGCAGTGGACCCAACAGGGCCCAAGAGACCCAGTACTTC.

This sequence joins TRBV27 and TRBJ1-1; perhaps TRBD1 as D (6 bases). Trimming removed 2 bases at V and 5 bases at J, with 12 bases between. The CDR3 length is 14 residues. CDR1 and CDR2 (germline): MNHEY, SMNVEV (reference sequence). The CDR3 reads CASSLQGIMTEAFF. The CDR3 DNA reads as TGTGCCAGCAGTTTACAGGGGATAATGACTGAAGCTTTCTTT.

The CDR3 loop is CASSQDLGGQGGNTIYF. Here the CDR3 DNA reads TGTGCCAGCAGCCAAGATCTGGGGGGACAGGGGGGAAACACCATATATTTT. V is TRBV4-2 and J is TRBJ1-3, with TRBD1 identical over 10 bases. The CDR3 is made up of 17 amino acids. CDR1 LGHNA and CDR2 YNFKEQ come from the germline V gene. V shed 0 bases, J shed 4 bases, and the junction held 6 bases outside the gene matches.

The J gene is TRBJ2-7, the V gene TRBV15; D perhaps matches TRBD1 (6 bases). This CDR3 has 14 residues. Germline assignment: CDR1 LNHNV and CDR2 YYDKDF (reference sequence). Trimming pared 1 base from V and 3 bases from J, leaving 10 bases between. This chain's CDR3 is CATSRGGQYYEQYF. The CDR3 DNA follows: TGTGCCACCAGCAGAGGAGGACAGTACTACGAGCAGTACTTC.

The gene calls are TRBV5-4 and TRBJ1-2; tentatively, D is TRBD1 (5 bases). The CDR3 is 14 residues long. Trimming left V 0 bases short and J 3 bases short, with 9 bases between. Germline-derived CDR1 and CDR2 are SGHNT and YYREEE (reference sequence). Here the CDR3 reads CASSLERGDYGYTF. In nucleotides, the CDR3 is TGTGCCAGCAGCTTGGAAAGGGGTGACTATGGCTACACCTTC.

V and J are TRBV18 and TRBJ1-4; D remains ambiguous. The CDR3 is 14 residues long. V lost 0 bases, J lost 8 bases, and 10 bases lay in between. The germline gives CDR1 KGHSH, CDR2 LQKENI. CDR3 in amino acids: CASSPPGLSEKLFF. The CDR3, as DNA: TGTGCCAGCTCACCACCCGGATTGAGCGAAAAACTGTTTTTT.